This TCR beta chain was retrieved from a study of vaccination and CD4 T cells after COVID-19. The germline V gene encodes CDR1 MRHNA and CDR2 SNTAGT. This CDR3 contains 13 residues. V was pared by 3 bases and J by 6 bases, with 12 bases between. Time point indicated: late sampling 161 to 241 days after vaccination in a few convalescent patients. TCRdb reprocessed the PCR reads via MiXCR and lists one record per CDR3 protein. The sample holds roughly 31,000 distinct CDR3 sequences, approximately 49% seen once. The chain employs TRBV6-4 and TRBJ2-7; D is perhaps TRBD2 (5 bases). This TCR derives from a human donor who had recovered from COVID-19. The sample consisted of CD4+ T cells from blood, taken about 7 months after SARS-CoV-2 vaccination. Written as DNA, the CDR3 is TGTGCCAGCAGTGAGGAAGTAGGGAGCGAGCAGTACTTC. It is translated as CASSEEVGSEQYF.